This is a list of T cell receptor beta chains from one sample in a study of radiotherapy plus CTLA-4 blockade in lung cancer. The table came from immunoSEQ multiplex PCR; TCRdb's copy has only in-frame clones and leaves some out. Altogether 49,000 or so clones are present, approximately 76% being singletons, with the ten largest covering approximately 8.3%. Sequences were derived from peripheral blood, sampled from a patient treated with radiotherapy plus ipilimumab. The receptors originated from a human donor with non-small cell lung cancer who had stable disease on radiotherapy plus ipilimumab. Both conserved end residues are part of each CDR3. The D gene is left open where the match is weak. Not every row has a clone size; where given, it reads once, few, many or a size class.

V,size,J,length,D,CDR3,DNA
TRBV30,NA,TRBJ2-1,11,NA,CAWTGWDEQFF,TGTGCCTGGACAGGGTGGGATGAGCAGTTCTTC
TRBV6-4,medium-sized,TRBJ1-1,14,NA,CASSVGHENTEAFF,TGTGCCAGCAGTGTGGGGCATGAGAACACTGAAGCTTTCTTT
TRBV9,NA,TRBJ2-1,18,NA,CASSRSYGSGGGPNEQFF,TGTGCCAGCAGCCGCTCATATGGGAGTGGGGGGGGCCCCAATGAGCAGTTCTTC
TRBV7-8,NA,TRBJ2-5,14,TRBD2,CASSGPGGQETQYF,TGTGCCAGCAGCGGACCGGGGGGCCAAGAGACCCAGTACTTC
TRBV6-1,NA,TRBJ1-5,15,NA,CASSELGGARQPQHF,TGTGCCAGCAGTGAATTAGGGGGGGCAAGGCAGCCCCAGCATTTT
TRBV6-5,NA,TRBJ1-1,14,NA,CASSYSERAGGAFF,TGTGCCAGCAGTTACTCGGAGAGGGCTGGGGGGGCTTTCTTT
TRBV6-5,once,TRBJ2-1,12,NA,CASRGEYNEQFF,TGTGCCAGCAGAGGAGAGTATAATGAGCAGTTCTTC
TRBV6-5,NA,TRBJ1-6,14,NA,CASSYGMGDSPLHF,TGTGCCAGCAGTTACGGGATGGGGGATTCACCCCTCCACTTT
TRBV29-1,few,TRBJ2-2,14,TRBD2,CSVRGVRGTGELFF,TGCAGCGTTCGGGGGGTTCGGGGCACCGGGGAGCTGTTTTTT
TRBV19,NA,TRBJ1-3,16,NA,CASSPSRSLSGNTIYF,TGTGCCAGTAGTCCCTCACGCTCCCTCTCTGGAAACACCATATATTTT
TRBV5-6,NA,TRBJ1-2,13,NA,CASSLGQYYGYTF,TGTGCCAGCAGCTTAGGACAGTACTATGGCTACACCTTC
TRBV2,few,TRBJ1-4,20,NA,CASRPTSGGRVLAANEKLFF,TGTGCCAGCAGACCGACCTCCGGGGGAAGGGTGCTAGCGGCTAATGAAAAACTGTTTTTT
TRBV7-8,once,TRBJ2-3,15,TRBD2,CASSSTSGGQGTQYF,TGTGCCAGCAGCTCGACTAGCGGGGGCCAAGGTACGCAGTATTTT
TRBV5-1,NA,TRBJ1-1,12,NA,CASSIDYTEAFF,TGCGCCAGCTCGATCGATTACACTGAAGCTTTCTTT
TRBV5-5,once,TRBJ1-5,14,NA,CASSFQGGNQPQHF,TGTGCCAGCAGCTTTCAGGGCGGCAATCAGCCCCAGCATTTT
TRBV7-3,NA,TRBJ2-3,18,TRBD1,CASSTSGQGANKVDTQYF,TGTGCCAGCAGCACCTCGGGACAGGGGGCGAATAAAGTGGATACGCAGTATTTT
TRBV6-5,NA,TRBJ2-2,14,TRBD1,CASRDRGCTGELFF,TGTGCCAGCAGGGACAGGGGGTGCACCGGGGAGCTGTTTTTT
TRBV19,NA,TRBJ2-6,17,NA,CASSGFYGTSGANVLTF,TGTGCCAGTAGTGGGTTTTACGGAACCTCTGGGGCCAACGTCCTGACTTTC
TRBV6-5,NA,TRBJ1-2,13,NA,CASRGRESYGYTF,TGTGCCAGCAGGGGGCGCGAGTCCTATGGCTACACCTTC
TRBV7-2,NA,TRBJ1-1,14,NA,CASSFEFMNTEAFF,TGTGCCAGCAGCTTCGAATTTATGAACACTGAAGCTTTCTTT
TRBV12-5,NA,TRBJ2-5,13,NA,CASGFLGLETQYF,TGTGCTAGTGGTTTTCTTGGGTTGGAGACCCAGTACTTC
TRBV19,NA,TRBJ1-5,16,TRBD1,CASSVGDRGYNQPQHF,TGTGCCAGTAGTGTCGGGGACAGGGGGTACAATCAGCCCCAGCATTTT
TRBV5-6,once,TRBJ1-2,12,NA,CASSPGDYGYTF,TGTGCCAGCAGCCCGGGAGACTATGGCTACACCTTC
TRBV5-1,NA,TRBJ1-4,17,NA,CASSPAIPIVTNEKLFF,TGCGCCAGCAGCCCGGCAATCCCTATCGTAACTAATGAAAAACTGTTTTTT
TRBV2,NA,TRBJ1-5,14,TRBD1,CASTMTGESQPQHF,TGTGCCAGCACCATGACAGGGGAAAGTCAGCCCCAGCATTTT
TRBV29-1,NA,TRBJ2-3,16,TRBD2,CSVGRTSGGSTDTQYF,TGCAGCGTAGGGAGGACTAGCGGGGGGAGCACAGATACGCAGTATTTT
TRBV12-5,NA,TRBJ1-5,15,TRBD1,CASGPLGQAGQPQHF,TGTGCTAGTGGACCCCTAGGACAGGCAGGTCAGCCCCAGCATTTT
TRBV18,NA,TRBJ1-3,14,TRBD1,CASSQQGAESTIYF,TGTGCCAGCTCACAACAGGGGGCGGAGAGCACCATATATTTT
TRBV28,NA,TRBJ2-3,13,NA,CASTGDSTDTQYF,TGTGCCAGTACGGGGGATTCGACAGATACGCAGTATTTT
TRBV6-5,NA,TRBJ1-1,11,NA,CASSEREEAFF,TGTGCCAGCAGCGAACGAGAAGAAGCTTTCTTT
TRBV6-1,few,TRBJ2-4,16,TRBD2,CASSATGTRGIDIQYF,TGTGCCAGCAGTGCCACCGGGACTAGAGGAATTGACATTCAGTACTTC
TRBV9,NA,TRBJ2-3,16,TRBD2,CASSVGASGDTDTQYF,TGTGCCAGCAGCGTAGGGGCTAGCGGGGACACAGATACGCAGTATTTT
TRBV7-9,few,TRBJ1-1,15,NA,CASLVWGAGDTEAFF,TGTGCCAGCCTCGTCTGGGGGGCTGGAGACACTGAAGCTTTCTTT
TRBV6-5,few,TRBJ2-3,15,TRBD2,CASRPLAGGTDTQYF,TGTGCCAGCAGGCCTCTAGCGGGGGGCACAGATACGCAGTATTTT
TRBV27,NA,TRBJ2-5,16,TRBD1,CASSLSSTGGWETQYF,TGTGCCAGCAGTTTAAGCTCGACAGGGGGTTGGGAGACCCAGTACTTC
TRBV6-5,NA,TRBJ1-2,15,NA,CASSSTRDRSYGYTF,TGTGCCAGCAGTTCTACCCGCGACAGGAGTTATGGCTACACCTTC
TRBV6-5,NA,TRBJ2-1,15,TRBD1,CASSYFVGTGDEQFF,TGTGCCAGCAGTTACTTCGTTGGGACAGGCGATGAGCAGTTCTTC
TRBV12-5,NA,TRBJ2-6,16,NA,CASGLLLGGRNNVLTF,TGTGCTAGTGGTTTGCTACTGGGTGGACGGAACAACGTCCTGACTTTC